A selection of T cell receptor beta chains follows, all from one sample in a study of blood T cell repertoires in COVID-19. Here immunoSEQ multiplex PCR was the method, and the copy in TCRdb shows in-frame clones only, minus some. Of 200,000 to 250,000 clones listed, more than 75% are singletons. The sample consisted of peripheral blood. The receptors originated from a woman in her forties with acute or convalescent COVID-19. The CDR3 runs from the conserved cysteine through the conserved F or W. A D gene is named only where the DNA matches it firmly. Rows give clone size only sometimes, using once, few, many, or a class for an expanded clone.

- 17 TRBJ1-1 - TRBV25-1 CASSEYSPRGPNTEAFF TGTGCCAGCAGTGAATATTCCCCCAGAGGTCCGAACACTGAAGCTTTCTTT
- 12 TRBJ2-7 - TRBV19 CASSISGVEQYF TGTGCCAGTAGTATCTCGGGGGTCGAGCAGTACTTC
- 14 TRBJ2-5 - TRBV5-1 CASSLLTEAVTQYF TGCGCCAGCAGCTTACTAACGGAAGCTGTCACCCAGTACTTC
- 14 TRBJ2-2 TRBD2 TRBV11-1 CASSFSGRAGELFF TGTGCCAGCAGTTTTAGCGGGAGGGCCGGGGAGCTGTTTTTT
- 17 TRBJ2-1 - TRBV21-1 CASSPILGGGRGAVQFF TGTGCCAGCAGCCCGATCCTCGGGGGGGGCCGCGGCGCTGTGCAGTTCTTC
- 18 TRBJ2-1 TRBD2 TRBV24-1 CATSEKRRAGDPLREQFF TGTGCCACCAGTGAAAAGAGACGGGCGGGAGACCCCTTGAGAGAGCAGTTCTTC
- 15 TRBJ2-5 - TRBV4-1 CASSQDPGEGETQYF TGCGCCAGCAGCCAAGATCCAGGGGAGGGCGAGACCCAGTACTTC
- 13 TRBJ2-3 - TRBV6-4 CASSERLADTQYF TGTGCCAGCAGTGAGAGGCTGGCAGATACGCAGTATTTT
- 14 TRBJ1-4 TRBD1 TRBV5-1 CASARDRDGEKLFF TGCGCCAGCGCCCGGGACAGGGATGGTGAAAAACTGTTTTTT
- 18 TRBJ2-3 TRBD2 TRBV7-3 CASSLGPSGGTSTDTQYF TGTGCCAGCAGCTTAGGGCCTAGCGGGGGGACTAGCACAGATACGCAGTATTTT
- 18 TRBJ2-2 TRBD2 TRBV7-3 CASSLGLAGGPESGELFF TGTGCCAGCAGCCTGGGACTAGCGGGGGGGCCCGAGAGCGGGGAGCTGTTTTTT
- 15 TRBJ2-1 - TRBV6-5 CASSPSSASYNEQFF TGTGCCAGCAGTCCCTCTAGCGCCTCCTACAATGAGCAGTTCTTC
- 16 TRBJ2-7 TRBD2 TRBV18 CASSPRLAGSSYEQYF TGTGCCAGCTCACCACGACTAGCGGGGTCCTCCTACGAGCAGTACTTC
once 15 TRBJ1-2 TRBD1 TRBV5-5 CASSLLGQGVGGYTF TGTGCCAGCAGCTTATTAGGACAGGGAGTGGGGGGCTACACCTTC
- 14 TRBJ2-3 TRBD1 TRBV6-5 CASNRDRGRTTQYF TGTGCCAGCAATCGGGACAGGGGGAGAACTACGCAGTATTTT
- 14 TRBJ1-2 TRBD1 TRBV28 CASSPGTGGFGYTF TGTGCCAGCAGTCCCGGGACAGGGGGATTTGGCTACACCTTC
- 14 TRBJ2-1 TRBD1 TRBV6-5 CASRRGQGVPEQFF TGTGCCAGCAGACGGGGACAGGGGGTCCCTGAGCAGTTCTTC
- 13 TRBJ1-1 - TRBV7-3 CASSSRRYTEAFF TGTGCCAGCAGTTCTCGGCGGTACACTGAAGCTTTCTTT
- 13 TRBJ1-3 - TRBV9 CASSHREGNTIYF TGTGCCAGCAGCCACAGGGAAGGAAACACCATATATTTT
- 16 TRBJ2-3 TRBD2 TRBV3-1/TRBV3-2 CASSQESGRATDTQYF TGTGCCAGCAGCCAAGAATCGGGGAGGGCAACAGATACGCAGTATTTT
- 18 TRBJ2-5 TRBD2 TRBV14 CASSQGALLAGVRETQYF TGTGCCAGCAGCCAAGGCGCCCTACTAGCGGGAGTCAGGGAGACCCAGTACTTC
- 17 TRBJ2-2 - TRBV5-8 CASSLERGAGLTGELFF TGTGCCAGCAGCCTGGAAAGGGGTGCTGGTCTCACCGGGGAGCTGTTTTTT
- 15 TRBJ1-5 - TRBV30 CAWSARAGETQPQHF TGTGCCTGGAGTGCCCGGGCAGGGGAGACTCAGCCCCAGCATTTT
- 14 TRBJ2-5 - TRBV19 CASSLRTHQETQYF TGTGCCAGTAGTTTACGGACTCACCAAGAGACCCAGTACTTC
- 14 TRBJ2-7 - TRBV11-2 CASSVAGRAYEQYF TGTGCCAGCAGCGTGGCGGGTAGGGCCTACGAGCAGTACTTC
- 15 TRBJ1-5 - TRBV24-1 CATSDHPPDNQPQHF TGTGCCACCAGTGATCACCCACCAGACAATCAGCCCCAGCATTTT
few 13 TRBJ2-1 TRBD2 TRBV6-2/TRBV6-3 CASSYQVAGEQFF TGTGCCAGCAGTTACCAGGTAGCGGGAGAGCAGTTCTTC
- 12 TRBJ1-6 - TRBV19 CAAGTTNSPLHF TGTGCAGCCGGGACAACGAATTCACCCCTCCACTTT
- 16 TRBJ1-3 - TRBV19 CASSARQQFSGNTIYF TGTGCCAGTAGTGCCCGACAGCAATTCTCTGGAAACACCATATATTTT
- 16 TRBJ1-1 - TRBV10-2 CASQRPESRVNTEAFF TGCGCCAGCCAAAGGCCGGAGAGTCGGGTGAACACTGAAGCTTTCTTT
- 20 TRBJ2-1 TRBD2 TRBV6-2/TRBV6-3 CASSLKGWTSGRRLRNEQFF TGTGCCAGCAGTTTAAAGGGTTGGACTAGCGGGAGGAGGCTGAGAAATGAGCAGTTCTTC
- 13 TRBJ2-5 - TRBV30 CAWRGSNQETQYF TGTGCCTGGAGGGGCTCCAACCAAGAGACCCAGTACTTC
- 13 TRBJ2-3 - TRBV30 CAWSVDGTDTQYF TGTGCCTGGAGTGTAGACGGGACAGATACGCAGTATTTT
- 15 TRBJ2-3 TRBD2 TRBV14 CASSRKRGVADTQYF TGTGCCAGCAGCCGGAAGCGGGGGGTTGCAGATACGCAGTATTTT
once 16 TRBJ1-2 TRBD1 TRBV6-4 CASNEDRAAWDYGYTF TGTGCCAGCAATGAGGACAGGGCGGCTTGGGACTATGGCTACACCTTC
- 15 TRBJ2-7 - TRBV4-3 CASSQVNGRQYEQYF TGCGCCAGCAGCCAAGTTAACGGGAGACAGTACGAGCAGTACTTC
once 15 TRBJ1-5 - TRBV10-3 CATGGAGRVNQPQHF TGTGCCACCGGGGGGGCCGGGAGGGTCAATCAGCCCCAGCATTTT